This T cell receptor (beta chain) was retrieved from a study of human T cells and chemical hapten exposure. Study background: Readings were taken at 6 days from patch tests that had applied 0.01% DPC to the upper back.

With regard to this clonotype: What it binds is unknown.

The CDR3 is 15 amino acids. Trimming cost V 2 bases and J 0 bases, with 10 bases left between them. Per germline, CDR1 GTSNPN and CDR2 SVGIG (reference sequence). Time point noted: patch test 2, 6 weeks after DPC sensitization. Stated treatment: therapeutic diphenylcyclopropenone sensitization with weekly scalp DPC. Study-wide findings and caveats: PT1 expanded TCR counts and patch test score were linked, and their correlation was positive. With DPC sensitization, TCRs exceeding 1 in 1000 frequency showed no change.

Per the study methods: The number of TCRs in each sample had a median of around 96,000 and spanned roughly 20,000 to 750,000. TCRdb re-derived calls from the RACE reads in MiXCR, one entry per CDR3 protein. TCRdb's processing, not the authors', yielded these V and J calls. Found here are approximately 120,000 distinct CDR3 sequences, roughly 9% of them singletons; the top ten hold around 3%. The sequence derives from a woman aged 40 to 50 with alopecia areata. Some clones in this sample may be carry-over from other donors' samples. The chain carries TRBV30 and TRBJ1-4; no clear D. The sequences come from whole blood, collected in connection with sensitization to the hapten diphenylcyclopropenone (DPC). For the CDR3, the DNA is TGTGCCTGGAGTCCCACCGTTACAACTAATGAAAAACTGTTTTTT. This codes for CAWSPTVTTNEKLFF.